The 19 T cell receptor beta chains reported below all come from one sample, sequenced in a study of cytomegalovirus exposure and HLA in healthy donors. The PCR used 60 Vbeta and 13 Jbeta primers. This table comes from immunoSEQ multiplex PCR, and its TCRdb copy is limited to in-frame clones, with some not included. The sample lists about 180,000 clones, around three quarters occurring once. The specimen was PBMCs. The receptors were gathered from a woman in her thirties in good health and CMV-seronegative.

The rearrangement uses TRBV7-9 and TRBJ1-5; possibly TRBD1 for D (6 bases). From germline, CDR1 is SEHNR and CDR2 FQNEAQ (reference sequence). V shed 1 base and J shed 3 bases, with 13 bases lying between them. The CDR3 consists of 16 residues. CDR3 DNA: TGTGCCAGCAGCTTAGGAGGAACAGGGACCAATCAGCCCCAGCATTTT. Its translation is CASSLGGTGTNQPQHF. The full variable domain, completed using reference TRBV7-9 and TRBJ1-5, is DTGVSQNPRHKITKRGQNVTFRCDPISEHNRLYWYRQTLGQGPEFLTYFQNEAQLEKSRLLSDRFSAERPKGSFSTLEIQRTEQGDSAMYLCASSLGGTGTNQPQHFGDGTRLSIL.

This chain links TRBV5-1 with TRBJ2-1; 9 bases are a match to TRBD1. V was clipped by 4 bases and J by 6 bases; unmatched bases: 8. CDR3 length: 15 residues. The germline V gene has CDR1 SGHRS and CDR2 YFSETQ. The DNA of the CDR3 is TGCGCCAGCAGCATGGACAGGGGACCCGGCAATGAGCAGTTCTTC. It encodes CASSMDRGPGNEQFF.

Written as DNA, the CDR3 is TGTGCCAGCAGTGAGGGACTAGCGGGGGGGCGGGAGACCCAGTACTTC. Encoded protein: CASSEGLAGGRETQYF. The chain is built from TRBV6-1 and TRBJ2-5, with TRBD2 identical over 16 bases. After removal of 3 bases from V and 5 bases from J, the junction contained 3 bases not matched to a gene. Looked up from germline, CDR1 is MNHNS and CDR2 is SASEGT. The CDR3 is 16 amino acids.

The rearrangement links TRBV7-9 to TRBJ2-1; 10 positions match TRBD1. From germline, CDR1 is SEHNR and CDR2 FQNEAQ (reference sequence). This CDR3 is 14 amino acids long. V lost 3 bases, J lost 6 bases, and 2 bases stayed unmatched. CDR3 bases: TGTGCCAGCAGCTTCGGGACAGGGGTCAATGAGCAGTTCTTC. It translates to CASSFGTGVNEQFF.

Here the CDR3 reads CASSGNRGGNQPQHF. Here the CDR3 DNA reads TGCGCCAGCAGCGGAAACAGGGGGGGCAATCAGCCCCAGCATTTT. The rearrangement links TRBV10-2 to TRBJ1-5, with TRBD1 matching 8 bases. After removal of 6 bases from V and 2 bases from J, the junction contained 6 bases not matched to a gene. The length of the CDR3 is 15 residues. Germline CDR1 WSHSY, CDR2 SAAADI.

The chain carries TRBV5-6 and TRBJ2-7, with 10 nucleotides matching TRBD1. CDR3 length: 18 residues. After removal of 1 base from V and 3 bases from J, the junction contained 13 bases not matched to a gene. Germline V gene data show CDR1 as SGHDT and CDR2 as YYEEEE. CDR3 nucleotide sequence: TGTGCCAGCAGCTTGTCCGAAACCCCGGGACAGGGGTTCTACGAGCAGTACTTC. Translated, it gives CASSLSETPGQGFYEQYF.

The chain is built from TRBV6-1 and TRBJ1-1; unclear D gene. Germline V lookup: CDR1 MNHNS, CDR2 SASEGT. The CDR3 sequence is 12 residues long. V lost 6 bases, J lost 2 bases, and 7 bases lay in between. The CDR3 reads CASRGSNTEAFF. The CDR3 DNA sequence: TGTGCCAGCAGAGGGAGTAACACTGAAGCTTTCTTT.

This chain's CDR3 is CASSTLGQANQPQHF. The DNA for the CDR3 is TGTGCCAGTAGTACCCTGGGACAGGCAAATCAGCCCCAGCATTTT. The V and J genes are TRBV19 and TRBJ1-5, with 8 bases that match TRBD1. Per the germline V gene, CDR1 is LNHDA and CDR2 is SQIVND (reference sequence). The junction had 6 bases not matched to a gene; V was cut back by 4 bases and J by 4 bases. The length of the CDR3 is 15 residues.

The chain couples TRBV28 to TRBJ2-6; D not resolved. Germline CDR1 MDHEN, CDR2 SYDVKM. The length of the CDR3 is 16 residues. V was trimmed by 3 bases and J by 0 bases, leaving 9 bases between them. For the CDR3, the DNA is TGTGCCAGCAGTTTGTTCCGGAGCTCTGGGGCCAACGTCCTGACTTTC. This gives the protein CASSLFRSSGANVLTF.

This clone has just a few counts. The chain uses TRBV2 and TRBJ1-2; D unresolved. V dropped 4 bases and J dropped 0 bases, with 9 bases sitting between them. The CDR3 is 14 residues long. Germline V gene data show CDR1 as SNHLY and CDR2 as FYNNEI. CDR3 sequence (DNA): TGTGCCAGCAGTGGCTCAGTCTCTAACTATGGCTACACCTTC. Translation gives CASSGSVSNYGYTF. The full variable domain, its missing parts supplied by reference TRBV2 and TRBJ1-2, is EPEVTQTPSHQVTQMGQEVILRCVPISNHLYFYWYRQILGQKVEFLVSFYNNEISEKSEIFDDQFSVERPDGSNFTLKIRSTKLEDSAMYFCASSGSVSNYGYTFGSGTRLTVV.

The chain joins TRBV7-9 to TRBJ2-1, with 7 positions matching TRBD1. J gave up 0 bases and V 4 bases, and 6 bases lay outside the gene matches. Germline-derived CDR1 and CDR2 are SEHNR and FQNEAQ (reference sequence). The CDR3 contains 16 residues. CDR3 protein: CASSSYRGFSYNEQFF. The CDR3 nucleotides are TGTGCCAGCAGCTCGTACAGGGGATTCTCCTACAATGAGCAGTTCTTC.

The chain employs TRBV27 and TRBJ1-5; 10 nucleotides line up with TRBD1. The CDR3 loop spans 17 amino acids. Germline assignment: CDR1 MNHEY and CDR2 SMNVEV (reference sequence). V dropped 0 bases and J dropped 4; count of bases not matched to a gene: 6. The CDR3 spells CASSLSKVGQGNQPQHF. The CDR3 nucleotides read TGTGCCAGCAGTTTATCGAAGGTGGGACAGGGGAATCAGCCCCAGCATTTT.

This clone was seen a few times. The V and J genes are TRBV15 and TRBJ1-2; D might be TRBD1 (5 bases). Germline assignment: CDR1 LNHNV and CDR2 YYDKDF (reference sequence). Trimming pared 0 bases from V and 2 bases from J, leaving 13 bases between. This CDR3 region has 16 residues. The CDR3 region has the DNA TGTGCCACCAGCAGAGATTACGGGGGAGGAAACTATGGCTACACCTTC. Its protein product is CATSRDYGGGNYGYTF.

The J gene is TRBJ1-5, the V gene TRBV9; a weak D match, TRBD1 (5 bases). V lost 0 bases and J 6 bases, leaving 10 bases between the germline ends. CDR1 and CDR2 (germline): SGDLS, YYNGEE. The CDR3 loop spans 14 amino acids. This CDR3 is CASSVAMGGQPQHF. CDR3 bases: TGTGCCAGCAGCGTAGCTATGGGGGGTCAGCCCCAGCATTTT. The variable domain in full, with the rest retrieved from reference TRBV9 and TRBJ1-5, is DSGVTQTPKHLITATGQRVTLRCSPRSGDLSVYWYQQSLDQGLQFLIQYYNGEERAKGNILERFSAQQFPDLHSELNLSSLELGDSALYFCASSVAMGGQPQHFGDGTRLSIL.

V usage is TRBV7-6 and J usage is TRBJ1-6, with no clear D. CDR1 and CDR2 (germline): SGHVS, FNYEAQ. The CDR3 covers 14 residues. The V gene lost 1 base and the J gene lost 6 bases, with 7 bases spanning the gap. The CDR3 bases are TGTGCCAGCAGCTTAGAACCCAGTAATTCACCCCTCCACTTT. Protein sequence: CASSLEPSNSPLHF. Drawing the rest from reference TRBV7-6 and TRBJ1-6, the complete variable domain is GAGVSQSPRYKVTKRGQDVALRCDPISGHVSLYWYRQALGQGPEFLTYFNYEAQQDKSGLPNDRFSAERPEGSISTLTIQRTEQRDSAMYRCASSLEPSNSPLHFGNGTRLTVT.

This rearrangement joins TRBV4-2 to TRBJ1-3; no reliable D call. This CDR3 spans 15 amino acids. Trimming shortened V by 7 bases and J by 0 bases, and 13 bases separated the two germline ends. Germline assignment: CDR1 LGHNA and CDR2 YNFKEQ. CDR3 loop: CASTVSRASGNTIYF. Here the CDR3 DNA reads TGTGCCAGCACAGTCTCGCGGGCCTCTGGAAACACCATATATTTT.

The chain is built from TRBV6-1 and TRBJ2-7; D might be TRBD1 (6 bases). The V end lost 5 bases, the J end lost 1 base, and 9 bases lay between the germline ends. Germline CDR1 reads MNHNS; CDR2 reads SASEGT. The CDR3 has 13 residues. In DNA, the CDR3 is TGTGCCAGCAGTCAGACAGGATCCTACGAGCAGTACTTC. Its protein is CASSQTGSYEQYF.

The chain has TRBV6-1 and TRBJ1-5, with 8 bases matching TRBD1. Trimming took 10 bases from V and 5 from J; bases not matched to a gene: 13. CDR1 and CDR2 from the germline V gene are MNHNS and SASEGT. The CDR3 covers 15 residues. The CDR3 nucleotides are TGTGCCACCATACGGGAGACAGGGGATTATCAGCCCCAGCATTTT. Its protein product is CATIRETGDYQPQHF.

To note about this clone: The same CDR3 also results from other DNA sequences found in this sample. The gene calls are TRBV5-1 and TRBJ2-5, with 8 bases matching TRBD2. The CDR3 runs to 14 residues. The germline V gene encodes CDR1 SGHRS and CDR2 YFSETQ. The junction had 4 bases not matched to a gene; V was cut back by 4 bases and J by 2 bases. The CDR3 here is CASSPAGGQETQYF. CDR3 DNA: TGCGCCAGCAGCCCGGCGGGGGGACAAGAGACCCAGTACTTC. Looking up the rest from reference TRBV5-1 and TRBJ2-5 gives the full variable domain: KAGVTQTPRYLIKTRGQQVTLSCSPISGHRSVSWYQQTPGQGLQFLFEYFSETQRNKGNFPGRFSGRQFSNSRSEMNVSTLELGDSALYLCASSPAGGQETQYFGPGTRLLVL.